This record covers a single T cell receptor (beta chain). V lost 0 bases and J lost 7; bases outside the gene matches: 5. The germline V gene has CDR1 SGDLS and CDR2 YYNGEE. This CDR3 comprises 15 residues. The sample is drawn from a study of blood T cell repertoires in COVID-19. Study background: COVID-19 samples from acute and convalescent phases originated in the United States, Italy and Spain. T cells, B-cell-depleted T cells, or PBMCs provided the cDNA or gDNA that served as material.

The data were produced by immunoSEQ multiplex PCR, yet TCRdb's version contains in-frame clones alone and is incomplete. The data contain around 80,000 clones, 82% of them singletons. V usage is TRBV9 and J usage is TRBJ2-2; 8 bases align to TRBD1. The source material was peripheral blood. The source is an elderly man with acute or convalescent COVID-19. In nucleotides, the CDR3 is TGTGCCAGCAGCGTAGATACAGGGGGGAACGGGGAGCTGTTTTTT. As protein: CASSVDTGGNGELFF.